The 19 T cell receptor beta chains listed next were all sequenced from one sample in a study of shared clonotypes between healthy human individuals. Terminally differentiated effector memory CD45RA+ cells were excluded from the naive CD8 cells, which were CD45RO-negative and positively selected for CCR7. Clones were read by immunoSEQ multiplex PCR, and TCRdb kept only the in-frame ones, dropping some. There are about 1.9 million clones in the sample; around 93% occur only once, and around 1.7% lies in the top ten. The specimen sequenced was naive CD8+ T cells from PBMCs. The origin of the receptors is a man younger than 35 in good health. Some clones in this sample may be carry-over from other donors' samples.

The V and J genes are TRBV7-2 and TRBJ2-7; TRBD1 or TRBD2 may be the D gene (5 bases each). This CDR3 is 13 amino acids long. Germline-derived CDR1 and CDR2 are SGHTA and FQGNSA. Trimming removed 6 bases from V and 7 bases from J, with 16 bases in between. The CDR3 DNA is TGTGCCAGCAGATATACCGGTGGGGGAGAGCAGTACTTC. Amino acid sequence: CASRYTGGGEQYF.

This chain connects TRBV11-2 to TRBJ1-1; D is undetermined. V was shortened by 2 bases and J by 1 base, with 8 bases between the two germline ends. Looked up from germline, CDR1 is SGHAT and CDR2 is FQNNGV. The CDR3 is 14 residues long. The CDR3 reads CASSLSLRNTEAFF. Written as DNA, the CDR3 is TGTGCCAGCAGCTTATCACTCCGGAACACTGAAGCTTTCTTT.

The CDR3 nucleotides read TGTGCCAGCAGCTTAGAGGGGGGAGCGACCGGGGAGCTGTTTTTT. It codes for CASSLEGGATGELFF. This chain links TRBV7-9 with TRBJ2-2; D could derive from TRBD1 or TRBD2 (6 bases each). V dropped 1 base and J dropped 5 bases, with 11 bases sitting between them. The CDR3 is 15 residues long. The germline gives CDR1 SEHNR, CDR2 FQNEAQ (reference sequence).

The gene calls are TRBV18 and TRBJ2-3; D not resolved. The CDR3 contains 14 residues. Germline V lookup: CDR1 KGHSH, CDR2 LQKENI. V lost 9 bases and J lost 0, with 13 bases in between. CDR3 sequence: CASTRITSTDTQYF. The DNA of the CDR3 is TGTGCCAGTACGAGAATTACTAGCACAGATACGCAGTATTTT.

This chain uses TRBV6-5 with TRBJ2-7; D gene unclear. Trimming shortened V by 1 base and J by 5 bases, and 12 bases separated the two germline ends. CDR1 and CDR2 (germline): MNHEY, SVGAGI. There are 14 residues in the CDR3. The CDR3 nucleotides read TGTGCCAGCAGTTACTTCCAAGGGAAGCACGAGCAGTACTTC. As protein: CASSYFQGKHEQYF.

The rearrangement links TRBV6-1 to TRBJ2-7; a weak D match, TRBD1 (6 bases). Trimming took 8 bases from V and 3 from J, leaving 14 bases between them. The CDR3 is 13 residues long. CDR1 and CDR2 from the germline V gene are MNHNS and SASEGT. CDR3: CASVAGAFYEQYF. For the CDR3, the DNA is TGTGCCAGCGTGGCAGGGGCCTTCTACGAGCAGTACTTC.

This clone was seen a single time. The same CDR3 can be traced to other DNA sequences in this sample. CDR3 amino acids: CASSGNTIYF. The CDR3 bases are TGTGCCAGCAGCGGAAACACCATATATTTT. The chain uses TRBV6-1 and TRBJ1-3; D uncertain. V lost 6 bases to trimming and J lost 4 bases, with 1 base between them. There are 10 residues in the CDR3. CDR1 is MNHNS, CDR2 SASEGT, per germline.

This chain uses TRBV7-2 with TRBJ2-1, with D uncertain. V was cut by 5 bases and J by 6 bases, with 14 bases left in between. The CDR3 spans 14 residues. CDR1 and CDR2 from the germline V gene are SGHTA and FQGNSA. The CDR3 region has the DNA TGTGCCAGCAGCCTAGTCCTAGGAAGCAATGAGCAGTTCTTC. This codes for CASSLVLGSNEQFF.

This chain joins TRBV29-1 and TRBJ1-1, with D maybe TRBD1 (6 bases). The germline CDR1 and CDR2 sequences are SQVTM and ANQGSEA. The CDR3 sequence is 12 residues long. Trimming left V 5 bases short and J 4 bases short, with 11 bases between. CDR3 DNA sequence: TGCAGCGTTAAGGCAGGGGCCACTGAAGCTTTCTTT. Protein product: CSVKAGATEAFF.

This clone occurred once. The chain has TRBV5-4 and TRBJ2-3, with TRBD1 matching 9 bases. CDR1 is SGHNT and CDR2 is YYREEE in the germline V gene (reference sequence). Losses at the gene ends were 2 bases for V and 14 bases for J; bases not matched to a gene: 6. The CDR3 contains 12 residues. As DNA, the CDR3 is TGTGCCAGCAGCTTTGGGACAGGGCTAGTGTATTTT. This gives the protein CASSFGTGLVYF.

The chain is built from TRBV6-5 and TRBJ2-5; 10 bases align to TRBD1. The germline gives CDR1 MNHEY, CDR2 SVGAGI. The V gene end was trimmed by 9 bases and the J gene end by 5 bases; junction bases not matched to a gene: 12. This CDR3 region has 15 residues. CDR3 sequence: CASHRTGGLGETQYF. In DNA form, the CDR3 reads TGTGCCAGTCATAGGACAGGGGGACTAGGGGAGACCCAGTACTTC.

The chain combines TRBV28 with TRBJ1-4, with no clear D. The CDR3 has 14 residues. V was trimmed by 6 bases and J by 7 bases, leaving 15 bases between them. The germline V gene has CDR1 MDHEN and CDR2 SYDVKM. The CDR3 coding sequence is TGTGCCAGCAGCCCGACGGTTACCCTTGAAAAACTGTTTTTT. The encoded protein is CASSPTVTLEKLFF.

V usage is TRBV30 and J usage is TRBJ2-5; D gene uncertain. Judging by the DNA end, TRBJ2-7 fits better; the J call may be wrong. Per germline, CDR1 GTSNPN and CDR2 SVGIG (reference sequence). There are 13 residues in the CDR3. Here the CDR3 reads CAWSGSSSYEQYF. DNA for the CDR3: TGTGCCTGGAGTGGGAGCTCCTCCTACGAGCAGTACTTC.

The V and J genes are TRBV4-3 and TRBJ1-1; TRBD1 is a possible D gene (5 bases). Germline CDR1 and CDR2: LGHNA and YSLEER. Trimming left V 0 bases short and J 5 bases short, with 10 bases between. The CDR3 is 14 amino acids. The CDR3 spells CASSQDGRGTEAFF. The DNA of the CDR3 is TGCGCCAGCAGCCAAGATGGACGGGGGACTGAAGCTTTCTTT.

The chain combines TRBV12-5 with TRBJ2-1; TRBD2 aligns across 10 bases. This CDR3 contains 15 residues. Germline CDR1 is LGHNT and CDR2 is FRNRAP. J lost 4 bases, V lost 8 bases, and 8 bases had no gene match. This chain's CDR3 is CASRIAGGGYNEQFF. Here the CDR3 DNA reads TGTGCTAGTCGTATAGCGGGAGGAGGGTACAATGAGCAGTTCTTC. Complete variable domain (other parts from reference TRBV12-5 and TRBJ2-1): DARVTQTPRHKVTEMGQEVTMRCQPILGHNTVFWYRQTMMQGLELLAYFRNRAPLDDSGMPKDRFSAEMPDATLATLKIQPSEPRDSAVYFCASRIAGGGYNEQFFGPGTRLTVL.

The chain joins TRBV11-2 to TRBJ1-1, with 11 bases that match TRBD1. The ends lost 4 bases at V and 5 bases at J; junction bases unmatched: 9. Germline CDR1 reads SGHAT; CDR2 reads FQNNGV. This CDR3 has 16 residues. As DNA, the CDR3 is TGTGCCAGCAGCTCAGTTGGACAGGGGGCTGGGACTGAAGCTTTCTTT. The encoded protein is CASSSVGQGAGTEAFF.

This clone was seen only once. The rearrangement uses TRBV27 and TRBJ2-7, with a possible D match to TRBD2 (5 bases). The germline gives CDR1 MNHEY, CDR2 SMNVEV (reference sequence). Trimming left V 3 bases short and J 0 bases short, with 18 bases between. CDR3 length equals 17 residues. CDR3 in amino acids: CASSFQSVPGNSYEQYF. The DNA for the CDR3 is TGTGCCAGCAGTTTTCAGTCGGTCCCGGGGAACTCCTACGAGCAGTACTTC.

This chain links TRBV28 with TRBJ2-1; D uncertain. CDR1 and CDR2 (germline): MDHEN, SYDVKM. The CDR3 is 16 residues long. Trimming stripped 5 bases from V and 3 bases from J, with 17 bases between. Here the CDR3 reads CASSRTDSSDYNEQFF. For the CDR3, the DNA is TGTGCCAGCAGTCGAACTGACTCTTCCGACTACAATGAGCAGTTCTTC.

The chain carries TRBV9 and TRBJ1-5; D is uncertain. There are 14 residues in the CDR3. V dropped 3 bases and J dropped 0 bases, with 7 bases sitting between them. Germline V lookup: CDR1 SGDLS, CDR2 YYNGEE. This chain's CDR3 is CASSGGLSNQPQHF. In DNA, the CDR3 is TGTGCCAGCAGCGGAGGTCTTAGCAATCAGCCCCAGCATTTT. Full variable domain (missing parts from reference TRBV9 and TRBJ1-5): DSGVTQTPKHLITATGQRVTLRCSPRSGDLSVYWYQQSLDQGLQFLIQYYNGEERAKGNILERFSAQQFPDLHSELNLSSLELGDSALYFCASSGGLSNQPQHFGDGTRLSIL.